This TCR beta chain was observed in a study of blood T cells in healthy people across ages. The CDR3 totals 15 residues. With 2 bases removed from V and 1 base from J, the gap between germline ends came to 10 bases. A J-beta primer mix and a sample-barcoded 5' primer were used in a second PCR of about 6 to 12 cycles. Through a template-switch adaptor with 12 random nucleotides, each cDNA molecule received a tag. One entry per CDR3 protein, called by TCRdb with MiXCR from the 5' RACE reads. The repertoire holds about 800,000 distinct CDR3 sequences, with roughly 60% as singletons. A minimum of 6 micrograms of total RNA was extracted per sample.

The chain links TRBV12-3 or TRBV12-4 to TRBJ2-3, with D possibly matching TRBD1 (6 bases). This clonotype was obtained from a young man in good health. Sequenced: blood. The CDR3 DNA reads as TGTGCCAGCAGTTTATGGCGGACAGGCACAGATACGCAGTATTTT. Encoded protein: CASSLWRTGTDTQYF.